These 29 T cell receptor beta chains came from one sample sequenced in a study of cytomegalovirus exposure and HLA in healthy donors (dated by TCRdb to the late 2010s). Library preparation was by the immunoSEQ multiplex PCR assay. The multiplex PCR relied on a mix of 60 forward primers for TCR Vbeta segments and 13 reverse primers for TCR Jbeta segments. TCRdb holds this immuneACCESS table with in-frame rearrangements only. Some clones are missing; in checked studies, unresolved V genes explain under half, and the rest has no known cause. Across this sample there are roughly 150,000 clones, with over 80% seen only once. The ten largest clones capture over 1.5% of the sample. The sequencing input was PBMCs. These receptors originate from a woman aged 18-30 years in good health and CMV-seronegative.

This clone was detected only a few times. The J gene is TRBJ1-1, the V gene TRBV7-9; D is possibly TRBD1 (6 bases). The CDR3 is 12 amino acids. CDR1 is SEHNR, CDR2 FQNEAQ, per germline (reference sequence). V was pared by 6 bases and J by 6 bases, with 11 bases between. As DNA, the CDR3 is TGTGCCAGCAGTGGGGGGGGGCCTGAAGCTTTCTTT. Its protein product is CASSGGGPEAFF.

The CDR3 nucleotides are TGTGCCAGCAGCCCGGGACAGGGAGGTTACAATGAGCAGTTCTTC. This codes for CASSPGQGGYNEQFF. The genes are TRBV11-2 and TRBJ2-1; 9 positions match TRBD1. The CDR3 is 15 residues long. V lost 5 bases and J lost 4; bases outside the gene matches: 6. Germline V gene lookup returns CDR1 SGHAT and CDR2 FQNNGV.

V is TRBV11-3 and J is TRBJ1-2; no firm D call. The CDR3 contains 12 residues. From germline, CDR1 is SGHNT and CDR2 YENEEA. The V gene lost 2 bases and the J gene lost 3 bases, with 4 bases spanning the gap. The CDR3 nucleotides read TGTGCCAGCAGCTTACGTGACTATGGCTACACCTTC. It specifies CASSLRDYGYTF.

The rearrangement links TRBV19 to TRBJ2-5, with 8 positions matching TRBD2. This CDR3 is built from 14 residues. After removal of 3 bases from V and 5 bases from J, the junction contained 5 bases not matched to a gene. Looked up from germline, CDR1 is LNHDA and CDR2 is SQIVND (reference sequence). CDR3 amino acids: CASSIAGGSETQYF. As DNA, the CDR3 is TGTGCCAGTAGTATCGCGGGGGGATCTGAGACCCAGTACTTC.

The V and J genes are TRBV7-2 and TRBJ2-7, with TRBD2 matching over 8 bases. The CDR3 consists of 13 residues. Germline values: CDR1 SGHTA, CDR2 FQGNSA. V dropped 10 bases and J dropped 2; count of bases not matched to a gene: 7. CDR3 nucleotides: TGTGCCACTTCGGGGGGGCTTCCCTACGAGCAGTACTTC. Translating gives CATSGGLPYEQYF.

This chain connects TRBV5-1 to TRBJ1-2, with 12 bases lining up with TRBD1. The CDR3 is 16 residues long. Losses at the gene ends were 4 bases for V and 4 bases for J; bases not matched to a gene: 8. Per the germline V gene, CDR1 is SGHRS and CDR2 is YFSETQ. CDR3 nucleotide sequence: TGCGCCAGCAGCCCGGGGACAGGGGGCAGCGGCTATGGCTACACCTTC. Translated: CASSPGTGGSGYGYTF.

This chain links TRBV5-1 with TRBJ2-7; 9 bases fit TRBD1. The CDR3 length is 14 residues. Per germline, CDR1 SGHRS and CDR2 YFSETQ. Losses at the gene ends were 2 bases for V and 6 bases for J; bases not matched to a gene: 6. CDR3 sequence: CASSFGTGSGEQYF. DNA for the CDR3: TGCGCCAGCAGCTTCGGGACAGGGTCCGGCGAGCAGTACTTC.

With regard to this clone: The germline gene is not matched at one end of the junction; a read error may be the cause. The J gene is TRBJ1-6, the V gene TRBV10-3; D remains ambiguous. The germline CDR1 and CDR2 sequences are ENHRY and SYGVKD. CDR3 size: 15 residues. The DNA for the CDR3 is TGTGCCATCAATGAGAGAGACACGAATAATTCACCCCTCCACTTT. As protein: CAINERDTNNSPLHF.

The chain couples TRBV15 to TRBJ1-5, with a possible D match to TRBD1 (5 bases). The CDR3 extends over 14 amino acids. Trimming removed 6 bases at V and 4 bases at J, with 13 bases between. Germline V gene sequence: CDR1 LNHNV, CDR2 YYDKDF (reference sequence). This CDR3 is CATSRGEGNQPQHF. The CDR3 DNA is TGTGCCACCAGTCGGGGGGAAGGAAATCAGCCCCAGCATTTT.

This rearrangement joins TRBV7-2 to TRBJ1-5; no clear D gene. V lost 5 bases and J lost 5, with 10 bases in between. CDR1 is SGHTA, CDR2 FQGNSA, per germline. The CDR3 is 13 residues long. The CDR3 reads CASSPRRDQPQHF. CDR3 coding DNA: TGTGCCAGCAGCCCCAGACGGGATCAGCCCCAGCATTTT.

The CDR3 spells CASSHLGEGEKLFF. For the CDR3, the DNA is TGTGCCAGCAGCCATCTAGGGGAAGGAGAAAAACTGTTTTTT. The chain is built from TRBV14 and TRBJ1-4; D may be TRBD1 (5 bases). V was cut by 3 bases and J by 8 bases, with 13 bases left in between. The CDR3 runs to 14 residues. Germline V gives CDR1 SGHDN, CDR2 FVKESK.

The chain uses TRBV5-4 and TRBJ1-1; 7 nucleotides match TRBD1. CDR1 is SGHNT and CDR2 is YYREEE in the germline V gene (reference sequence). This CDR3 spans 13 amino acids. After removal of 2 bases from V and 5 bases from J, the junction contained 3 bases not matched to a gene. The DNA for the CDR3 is TGTGCCAGCAGCTTAGACAGGGTGACTGAAGCTTTCTTT. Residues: CASSLDRVTEAFF.

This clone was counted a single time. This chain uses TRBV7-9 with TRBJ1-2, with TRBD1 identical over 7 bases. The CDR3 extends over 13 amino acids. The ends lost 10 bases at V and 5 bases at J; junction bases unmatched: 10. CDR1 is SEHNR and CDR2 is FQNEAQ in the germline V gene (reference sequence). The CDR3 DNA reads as TGTGCCACAGAAGGGGGCGCGGGATATGGCTACACCTTC. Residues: CATEGGAGYGYTF.

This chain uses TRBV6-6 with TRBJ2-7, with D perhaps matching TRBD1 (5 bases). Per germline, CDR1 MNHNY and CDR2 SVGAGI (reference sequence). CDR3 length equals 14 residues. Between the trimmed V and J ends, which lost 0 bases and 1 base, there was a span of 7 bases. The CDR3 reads CASSYSTESYEQYF. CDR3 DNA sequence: TGTGCCAGCAGTTACTCGACAGAGTCCTACGAGCAGTACTTC.

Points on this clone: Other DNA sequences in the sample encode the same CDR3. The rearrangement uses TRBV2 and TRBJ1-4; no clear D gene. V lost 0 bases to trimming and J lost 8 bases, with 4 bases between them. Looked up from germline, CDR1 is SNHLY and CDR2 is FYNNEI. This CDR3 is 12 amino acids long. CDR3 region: CASSEALEKLFF. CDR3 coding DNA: TGTGCCAGCAGTGAAGCCCTAGAAAAACTGTTTTTT. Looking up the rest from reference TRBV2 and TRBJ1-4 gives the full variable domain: EPEVTQTPSHQVTQMGQEVILRCVPISNHLYFYWYRQILGQKVEFLVSFYNNEISEKSEIFDDQFSVERPDGSNFTLKIRSTKLEDSAMYFCASSEALEKLFFGSGTQLSVL.

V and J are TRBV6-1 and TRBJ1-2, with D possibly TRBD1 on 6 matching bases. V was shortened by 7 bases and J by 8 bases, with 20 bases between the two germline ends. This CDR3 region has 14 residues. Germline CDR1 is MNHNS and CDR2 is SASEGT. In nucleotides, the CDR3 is TGTGCCAGCATCTCGCTTCTTCAGGGGCAGGGCTACACCTTC. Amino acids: CASISLLQGQGYTF.

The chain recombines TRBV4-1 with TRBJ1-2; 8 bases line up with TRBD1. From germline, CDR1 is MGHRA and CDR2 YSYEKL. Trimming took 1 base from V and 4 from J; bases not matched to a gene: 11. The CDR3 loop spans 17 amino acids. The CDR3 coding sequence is TGCGCCAGCAGCCAAGTTTGGGTGTCAGGGGGCTCCTATGGCTACACCTTC. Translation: CASSQVWVSGGSYGYTF.

This chain's CDR3 is CASSVGGFQPQHF. In nucleotides, the CDR3 is TGTGCCAGCAGTGTAGGGGGCTTTCAGCCCCAGCATTTT. The chain couples TRBV6-5 to TRBJ1-5; 7 positions agree with TRBD1. This CDR3 is 13 amino acids long. The trim removed 5 bases at V and 6 bases at J, leaving 4 bases unmatched. Germline V CDR1 and CDR2: MNHEY, SVGAGI.

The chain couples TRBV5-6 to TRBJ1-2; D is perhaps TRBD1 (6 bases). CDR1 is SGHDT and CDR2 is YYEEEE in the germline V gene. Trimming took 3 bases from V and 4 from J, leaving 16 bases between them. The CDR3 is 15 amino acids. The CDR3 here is CASSSNLDRTYGYTF. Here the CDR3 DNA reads TGTGCCAGCAGCTCGAACCTCGACAGGACCTATGGCTACACCTTC.

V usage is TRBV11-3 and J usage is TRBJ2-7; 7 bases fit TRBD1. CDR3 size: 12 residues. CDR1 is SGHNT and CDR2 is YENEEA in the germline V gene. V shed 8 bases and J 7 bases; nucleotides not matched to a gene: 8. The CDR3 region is CASSKTGREQYF. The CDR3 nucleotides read TGTGCCAGCTCCAAGACAGGGCGGGAGCAGTACTTC. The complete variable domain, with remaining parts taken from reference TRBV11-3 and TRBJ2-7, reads EAGVVQSPRYKIIEKKQPVAFWCNPISGHNTLYWYLQNLGQGPELLIRYENEEAVDDSQLPKDRFSAERLKGVDSTLKIQPAELGDSAVYLCASSKTGREQYFGPGTRLTVT.

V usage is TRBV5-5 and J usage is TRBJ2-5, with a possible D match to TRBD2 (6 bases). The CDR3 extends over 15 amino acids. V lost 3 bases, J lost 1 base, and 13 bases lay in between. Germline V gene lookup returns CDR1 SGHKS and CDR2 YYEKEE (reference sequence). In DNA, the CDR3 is TGTGCCAGCAGCTGGGGGACTGCCGCCCAAGAGACCCAGTACTTC. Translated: CASSWGTAAQETQYF.

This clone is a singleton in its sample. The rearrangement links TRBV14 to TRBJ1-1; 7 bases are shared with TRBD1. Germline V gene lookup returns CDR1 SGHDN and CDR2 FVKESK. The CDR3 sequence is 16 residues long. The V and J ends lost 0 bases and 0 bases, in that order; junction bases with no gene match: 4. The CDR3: CASSQELGQVNTEAFF. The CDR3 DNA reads TGTGCCAGCAGCCAAGAGTTAGGACAGGTGAACACTGAAGCTTTCTTT.

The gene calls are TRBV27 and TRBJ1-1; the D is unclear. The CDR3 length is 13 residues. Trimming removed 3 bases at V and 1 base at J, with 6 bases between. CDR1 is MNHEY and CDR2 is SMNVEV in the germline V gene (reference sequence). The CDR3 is CASSFRQNTEAFF. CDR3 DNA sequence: TGTGCCAGCAGTTTCCGACAGAACACTGAAGCTTTCTTT.

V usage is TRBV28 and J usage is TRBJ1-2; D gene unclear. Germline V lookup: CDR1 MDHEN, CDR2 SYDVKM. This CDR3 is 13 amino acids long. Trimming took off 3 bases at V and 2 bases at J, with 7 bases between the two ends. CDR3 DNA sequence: TGTGCCAGCAGTTTTGAGCCAAACTATGGCTACACCTTC. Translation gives CASSFEPNYGYTF.

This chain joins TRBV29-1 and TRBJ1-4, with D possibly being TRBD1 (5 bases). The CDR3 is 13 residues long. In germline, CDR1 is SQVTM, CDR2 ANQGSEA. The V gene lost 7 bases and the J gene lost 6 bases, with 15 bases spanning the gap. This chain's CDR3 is CSAGAGGDEKLFF. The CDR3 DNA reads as TGCAGCGCTGGCGCGGGGGGGGATGAAAAACTGTTTTTT.

The CDR3 DNA is TGTGCCAGCAGCACGACAGACTACTATGGCTACACCTTC. Translation: CASSTTDYYGYTF. The chain combines TRBV6-1 with TRBJ1-2, with a tentative D call TRBD1 (5 bases). The CDR3 covers 13 residues. Per the germline V gene, CDR1 is MNHNS and CDR2 is SASEGT. V shed 6 bases and J shed 3 bases, with 11 bases lying between them.

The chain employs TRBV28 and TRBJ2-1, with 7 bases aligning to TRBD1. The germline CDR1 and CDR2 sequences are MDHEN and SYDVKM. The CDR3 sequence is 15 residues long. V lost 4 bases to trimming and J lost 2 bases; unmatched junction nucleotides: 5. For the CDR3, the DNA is TGTGCCAGCAGTTCCCGGACAGGTGCCTACAATGAGCAGTTCTTC. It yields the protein CASSSRTGAYNEQFF.

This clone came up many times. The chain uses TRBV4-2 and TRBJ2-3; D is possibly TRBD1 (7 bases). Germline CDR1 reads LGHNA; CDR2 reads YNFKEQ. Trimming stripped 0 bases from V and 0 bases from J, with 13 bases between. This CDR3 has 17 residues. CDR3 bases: TGTGCCAGCAGCCAAGAGTTCAGGGGGGCCAGCACAGATACGCAGTATTTT. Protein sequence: CASSQEFRGASTDTQYF.

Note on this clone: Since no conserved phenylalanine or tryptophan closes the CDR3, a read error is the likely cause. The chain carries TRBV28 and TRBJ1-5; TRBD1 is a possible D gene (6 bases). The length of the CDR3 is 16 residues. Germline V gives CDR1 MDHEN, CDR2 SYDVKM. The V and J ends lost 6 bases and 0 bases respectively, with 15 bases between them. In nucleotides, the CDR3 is TGTGCCAGCAGCCCCAGGGGAGGGTATAGCAATCAGCCCCAGCATATT. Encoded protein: CASSPRGGYSNQPQHI.